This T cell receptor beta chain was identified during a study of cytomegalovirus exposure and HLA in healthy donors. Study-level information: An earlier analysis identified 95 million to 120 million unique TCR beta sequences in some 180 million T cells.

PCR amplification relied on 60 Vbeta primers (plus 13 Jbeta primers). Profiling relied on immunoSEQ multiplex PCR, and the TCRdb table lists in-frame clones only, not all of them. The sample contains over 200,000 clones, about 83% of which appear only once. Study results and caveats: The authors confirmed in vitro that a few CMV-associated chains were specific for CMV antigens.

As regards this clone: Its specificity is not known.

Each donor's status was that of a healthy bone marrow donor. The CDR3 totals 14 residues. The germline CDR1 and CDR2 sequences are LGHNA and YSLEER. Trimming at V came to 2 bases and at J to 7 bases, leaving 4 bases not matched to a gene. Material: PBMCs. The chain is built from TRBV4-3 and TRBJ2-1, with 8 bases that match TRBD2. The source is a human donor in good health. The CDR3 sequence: CASSQWREVNEQFF. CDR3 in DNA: TGCGCCAGCAGCCAATGGCGGGAGGTTAATGAGCAGTTCTTC.